These 9 T cell receptor beta chains came from one sample sequenced in a study of T cell changes during pregnancy in multiple sclerosis. Using immunoSEQ multiplex PCR, the repertoire was profiled, and TCRdb retains in-frame clones only, with some absent. The data show 45,000 to 50,000 clones, roughly 92% seen once. The sample in question was CD8+ T cells from peripheral blood mononuclear cells, obtained before pregnancy. The receptors stem from a female donor with multiple sclerosis, enrolled in a pregnancy study.

The chain has TRBV5-1 and TRBJ2-7, with 7 positions matching TRBD1. This CDR3 has 17 residues. The V gene's germline CDR1 is SGHRS and CDR2 YFSETQ. V lost 0 bases to trimming and J lost 0 bases; unmatched junction nucleotides: 9. In nucleotides, the CDR3 is TGCGCCAGCAGCTTGGTGTCCTCCGGGACAGTCTCCTACGAGCAGTACTTC. This sequence encodes CASSLVSSGTVSYEQYF.

The rearrangement links TRBV7-9 to TRBJ2-7; 10 positions match TRBD2. The length of the CDR3 is 14 residues. The V gene end was trimmed by 6 bases and the J gene end by 0 bases; junction bases not matched to a gene: 2. From germline, CDR1 is SEHNR and CDR2 FQNEAQ (reference sequence). The CDR3 protein is CASRSSGSSYEQYF. The CDR3 nucleotides read TGTGCCAGCAGGTCTAGCGGGAGCTCCTACGAGCAGTACTTC.

The chain employs TRBV4-1 and TRBJ2-1; 14 nucleotides match TRBD2. Germline CDR1 is MGHRA and CDR2 is YSYEKL. The trim removed 0 bases at V and 9 bases at J, leaving 4 bases unmatched. The CDR3 has 16 amino acids. The chain's CDR3 is CASSQDRGLAGAEQFF. DNA for the CDR3: TGCGCCAGCAGCCAAGATAGGGGACTAGCGGGAGCTGAGCAGTTCTTC.

In the case of this clone: Other DNA sequences in this specimen translate into the identical CDR3. The chain recombines TRBV15 with TRBJ2-1; perhaps TRBD1 as D (5 bases). V lost 0 bases and J lost 4, with 10 bases in between. The CDR3 contains 15 residues. Looked up from germline, CDR1 is LNHNV and CDR2 is YYDKDF (reference sequence). The CDR3 protein is CATSRDLGRYNEQFF. CDR3 nucleotide sequence: TGTGCCACCAGCAGAGATTTGGGGCGATACAATGAGCAGTTCTTC.

The chain joins TRBV28 to TRBJ2-5, with 9 nucleotides matching TRBD1. Trimming cost V 4 bases and J 2 bases; bases outside gene matches: 8. Germline V gene lookup returns CDR1 MDHEN and CDR2 SYDVKM. The CDR3 has 16 residues. CDR3: CASSSNRGRGQETQYF. The CDR3 DNA is TGTGCCAGCAGTTCCAACAGGGGGCGAGGACAAGAGACCCAGTACTTC.

The chain combines TRBV2 with TRBJ2-5; the D gene is possibly TRBD2 (5 bases). CDR3 size: 10 residues. Germline CDR1 and CDR2: SNHLY and FYNNEI. Trimming removed 11 bases from V and 5 bases from J, with 9 bases in between. The CDR3 is CASTGETQYF. In DNA form, the CDR3 reads TGTGCCTCCACGGGGGAGACCCAGTACTTC.

This clone was recorded a few times. J is TRBJ2-2 and V is TRBV4-1; 8 bases line up with TRBD2. Germline CDR1 is MGHRA and CDR2 is YSYEKL. Trimming removed 4 bases from V and 4 bases from J; junction bases left unmatched: 5. This CDR3 comprises 15 residues. The CDR3 loop is CASSRLAMSTGELFF. For the CDR3, the DNA is TGCGCCAGCAGCCGACTAGCGATGAGCACCGGGGAGCTGTTTTTT.

The chain carries TRBV28 and TRBJ1-1; D possibly corresponds to TRBD1 (6 bases). The CDR3 contains 13 residues. Germline V gene data show CDR1 as MDHEN and CDR2 as SYDVKM. V shed 6 bases and J shed 6 bases, with 14 bases lying between them. This chain's CDR3 is CASSLTEGAEAFF. DNA for the CDR3: TGTGCCAGCAGCCTCACAGAGGGGGCTGAAGCTTTCTTT.

The V call is TRBV4-1, the J call TRBJ1-1; TRBD1 is a possible D gene (6 bases). The V gene's germline CDR1 is MGHRA and CDR2 YSYEKL. The CDR3 is made up of 15 amino acids. V lost 1 base to trimming and J lost 0 bases, with 9 bases between them. The CDR3 nucleotides read TGCGCCAGCAGCCAAGTACAGGGCATGAACACTGAAGCTTTCTTT. Translating it yields CASSQVQGMNTEAFF.